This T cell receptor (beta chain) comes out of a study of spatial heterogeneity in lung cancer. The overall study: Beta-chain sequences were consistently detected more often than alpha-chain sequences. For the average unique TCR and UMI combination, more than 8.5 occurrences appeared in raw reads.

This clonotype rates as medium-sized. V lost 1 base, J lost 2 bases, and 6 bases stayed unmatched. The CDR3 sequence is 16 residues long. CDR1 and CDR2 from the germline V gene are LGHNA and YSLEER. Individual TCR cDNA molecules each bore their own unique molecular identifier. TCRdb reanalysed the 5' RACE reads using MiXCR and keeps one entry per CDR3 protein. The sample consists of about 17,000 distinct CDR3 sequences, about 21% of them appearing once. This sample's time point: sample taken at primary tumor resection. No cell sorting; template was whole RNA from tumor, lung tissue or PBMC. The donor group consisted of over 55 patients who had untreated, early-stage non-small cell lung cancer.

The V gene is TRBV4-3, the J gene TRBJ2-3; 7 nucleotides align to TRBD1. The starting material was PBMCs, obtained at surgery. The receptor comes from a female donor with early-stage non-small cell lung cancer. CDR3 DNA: TGCGCCAGCAGCCAAGGTAGGGGGCGGATCACAGATACGCAGTATTTT. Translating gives CASSQGRGRITDTQYF.